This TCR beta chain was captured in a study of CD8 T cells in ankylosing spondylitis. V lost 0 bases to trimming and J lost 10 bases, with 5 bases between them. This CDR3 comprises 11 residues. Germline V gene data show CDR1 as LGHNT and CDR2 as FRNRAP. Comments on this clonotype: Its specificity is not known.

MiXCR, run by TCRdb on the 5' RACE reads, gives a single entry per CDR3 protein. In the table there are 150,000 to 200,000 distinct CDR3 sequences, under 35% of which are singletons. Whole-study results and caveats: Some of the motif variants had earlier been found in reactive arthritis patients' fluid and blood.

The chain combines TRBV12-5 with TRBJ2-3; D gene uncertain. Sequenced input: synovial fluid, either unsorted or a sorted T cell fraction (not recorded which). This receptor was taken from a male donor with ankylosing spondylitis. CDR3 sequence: CASGLVLAQYF. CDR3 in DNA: TGTGCTAGTGGTTTGGTACTGGCGCAGTATTTT.